Below are 8 T cell receptor beta chains sequenced from a single sample in a study of T cells in localized non-small cell lung cancer. Using immunoSEQ multiplex PCR, the repertoire was profiled, and TCRdb retains in-frame clones only, with some absent. The repertoire holds about 53,000 clones, with 65% to 85% as singletons. The sequenced sample was peripheral blood mononuclear cells, obtained before any cancer treatment. The receptors derive from a man aged 40 to 70 with stage III lung adenocarcinoma.

V usage is TRBV5-1 and J usage is TRBJ2-2, with D perhaps TRBD1 (6 bases). The CDR3 loop spans 13 amino acids. The V gene lost 6 bases and the J gene lost 3 bases, with 9 bases spanning the gap. Germline values: CDR1 SGHRS, CDR2 YFSETQ. As DNA, the CDR3 is TGCGCCAGCATGAAGGGGGACACCGGGGAGCTGTTTTTT. This translates into CASMKGDTGELFF.

The chain combines TRBV7-3 with TRBJ2-1, with 7 bases that match TRBD1. V gave up 5 bases and J gave up 5 bases; unmatched junction bases: 6. CDR1 SGHTA and CDR2 FQGTGA come from the germline V gene. The CDR3 extends over 14 amino acids. Here the CDR3 DNA reads TGTGCCAGCAGCGTCCGACAGGGTAACAATGAGCAGTTCTTC. Its protein product is CASSVRQGNNEQFF.

The V and J genes are TRBV27 and TRBJ2-7, with D possibly being TRBD1 or TRBD2 (5 bases each). The CDR3 consists of 15 residues. Germline CDR1 MNHEY, CDR2 SMNVEV (reference sequence). Trimming shortened V by 3 bases and J by 2 bases, and 14 bases separated the two germline ends. This CDR3 is CASSFRGRETYEQYF. The CDR3 DNA follows: TGTGCCAGCAGTTTCCGGGGCAGGGAGACCTACGAGCAGTACTTC.

The V gene is TRBV5-5, the J gene TRBJ2-1; 7 nucleotides align to TRBD1. The V gene's germline CDR1 is SGHKS and CDR2 YYEKEE (reference sequence). Unmatched junction bases numbered 0, after V lost 0 bases and J lost 0 bases. CDR3 size: 15 residues. The CDR3 DNA is TGTGCCAGCAGCTTGGACAGGGGCTCCTACAATGAGCAGTTCTTC. Translation gives CASSLDRGSYNEQFF.

The V call is TRBV12-5, the J call TRBJ1-1; D is possibly TRBD1 (5 bases). The CDR3 consists of 14 residues. Trimming removed 1 base at V and 5 bases at J, with 11 bases between. The germline V gene encodes CDR1 LGHNT and CDR2 FRNRAP. CDR3 loop: CASGLGRGGTEAFF. CDR3 bases: TGTGCTAGTGGTTTGGGCCGGGGGGGGACTGAAGCTTTCTTT. Based on the CDR3 plus reference TRBV12-5 and TRBJ1-1, the full variable domain is DARVTQTPRHKVTEMGQEVTMRCQPILGHNTVFWYRQTMMQGLELLAYFRNRAPLDDSGMPKDRFSAEMPDATLATLKIQPSEPRDSAVYFCASGLGRGGTEAFFGQGTRLTVV.

The V gene is TRBV7-8, the J gene TRBJ2-3; D remains unclear. Germline assignment: CDR1 SGHVS and CDR2 FQNEAQ. Trimming shortened V by 2 bases and J by 0 bases, and 12 bases separated the two germline ends. The CDR3 extends over 16 amino acids. In DNA, the CDR3 is TGTGCCAGCAGCTTACTCCCCGCAGAGAGCACAGATACGCAGTATTTT. This sequence encodes CASSLLPAESTDTQYF. The entire variable domain, with the rest obtained from reference TRBV7-8 and TRBJ2-3, is as follows: GAGVSQSPRYKVAKRGQDVALRCDPISGHVSLFWYQQALGQGPEFLTYFQNEAQLDKSGLPSDRFFAERPEGSVSTLKIQRTQQEDSAVYLCASSLLPAESTDTQYFGPGTRLTVL.

A note on this clone: The same CDR3 also results from other DNA sequences found in this sample. The chain has TRBV20-1 and TRBJ1-2; D remains unclear. V was clipped by 0 bases and J by 5 bases, with 1 base between them. The germline V gene has CDR1 DFQATT and CDR2 SNEGSKA (reference sequence). This CDR3 is 10 amino acids long. The CDR3 spells CSAREYGYTF. The CDR3 coding sequence is TGCAGTGCTAGAGAATATGGCTACACCTTC.

This chain uses TRBV5-6 with TRBJ2-7; no reliable D call. Germline CDR1 and CDR2: SGHDT and YYEEEE. The CDR3 runs to 14 residues. Trimming stripped 4 bases from V and 1 base from J, with 12 bases between. The chain's CDR3 is CASSHGRPSYEQYF. The CDR3 bases are TGTGCCAGCAGCCACGGACGGCCTTCCTACGAGCAGTACTTC.